A selection of T cell receptor beta chains follows, all from one sample in a study of cytomegalovirus exposure and HLA in healthy donors. Here immunoSEQ multiplex PCR was the method, and the copy in TCRdb shows in-frame clones only, minus some. The profile shows approximately 65,000 clones, 65% to 80% of them singletons. Sequenced material: PBMCs. These receptors were obtained from a man aged 35 to 55 in good health and CMV-seropositive. Both conserved end residues are part of each CDR3. D genes are given only for firm matches. Size is stated for part of the rows, as once, few or many counts, or as a class when the clone is expanded.

clone_size d_call j_call v_call cdr3_aa cdr3_nt
NA TRBD1 TRBJ2-7 TRBV2 CASSRDSFYEQYF TGTGCCAGCAGTCGGGACAGCTTCTACGAGCAGTACTTC
NA TRBD1 TRBJ1-2 TRBV6-1 CASSSGTGGYGYTF TGTGCCAGCAGTTCCGGGACAGGGGGCTATGGCTACACCTTC
NA NA TRBJ1-2 TRBV6-5 CASSYDKNYGYTF TGTGCCAGCAGTTACGACAAAAACTATGGCTACACCTTC
NA NA TRBJ2-1 TRBV30 CAWSAYSGESYNEQFF TGTGCCTGGAGCGCATACTCCGGAGAATCCTACAATGAGCAGTTCTTC
NA NA TRBJ1-1 TRBV12-5 CASAARVMNTEAFF TGTGCTAGTGCCGCCAGGGTAATGAACACTGAAGCTTTCTTT
NA NA TRBJ2-3 TRBV4-3 CASSHTTKDTQYF TGCGCCAGCAGCCATACCACAAAAGATACGCAGTATTTT
NA TRBD2 TRBJ2-1 TRBV14 CASSQERGLLYNEQFF TGTGCCAGCAGCCAAGAGCGGGGACTACTTTACAATGAGCAGTTCTTC
NA TRBD1 TRBJ1-2 TRBV2 CASSEGTVGRAGYTF TGTGCCAGCAGTGAGGGGACAGTCGGGCGAGCTGGCTACACCTTC
NA NA TRBJ2-1 TRBV4-3 CASSQERGGVLYEQFF TGCGCCAGCAGCCAAGAGAGGGGCGGGGTCTTGTATGAGCAGTTCTTC
NA NA TRBJ1-1 TRBV9 CASSVDWTAPFF TGTGCCAGCAGCGTAGACTGGACAGCACCTTTCTTT
NA NA TRBJ2-2 TRBV5-6 CASSTPANTGELFF TGTGCCAGCAGCACACCAGCGAACACCGGGGAGCTGTTTTTT
NA TRBD2 TRBJ2-2 TRBV5-5 CASSLKGLGSTGELFF TGTGCCAGCAGCTTGAAGGGACTAGGTTCCACCGGGGAGCTGTTTTTT
once NA TRBJ2-1 TRBV11-2 CASSLGADSNEQFF TGTGCCAGCAGCTTAGGGGCGGACTCAAATGAGCAGTTCTTC
NA TRBD1 TRBJ2-5 TRBV29-1 CSANEQTGGETQYF TGCAGCGCCAACGAACAGACAGGGGGAGAGACCCAGTACTTC
few NA TRBJ1-3 TRBV6-5 CASSLQHGNTIYF TGTGCCAGCAGTTTACAGCACGGAAACACCATATATTTT
NA TRBD1 TRBJ1-2 TRBV27 CASSFRRGDGYTF TGTGCCAGCAGTTTCCGCAGGGGGGATGGCTACACCTTC
NA NA TRBJ2-3 TRBV7-9 CSSSLRGGYTDTQYF TGTTCCAGCAGCTTACGAGGGGGTTACACAGATACGCAGTATTTT
NA TRBD2 TRBJ2-2 TRBV2 CASSYRTSVKTGELFF TGTGCCAGCAGTTACAGGACTAGCGTAAAAACCGGGGAGCTGTTTTTT
NA TRBD2 TRBJ2-1 TRBV4-1 CASSQSDFGLAGKGEQFF TGCGCCAGCAGCCAATCCGACTTCGGACTAGCGGGAAAGGGTGAGCAGTTCTTC
NA NA TRBJ2-3 TRBV27 CASSSTGDTQYF TGTGCCAGCAGTTCCACGGGAGATACGCAGTATTTT
NA TRBD2 TRBJ2-1 TRBV18 CASSPPTSGVSYNEQFF TGTGCCAGCTCACCACCAACTAGCGGGGTTTCCTACAATGAGCAGTTCTTC
many TRBD2 TRBJ2-3 TRBV6-5 CASARTSGVVDTQYF TGTGCCAGCGCCAGGACTAGCGGGGTGGTAGATACGCAGTATTTT
once TRBD1 TRBJ1-4 TRBV19 CASSIGTGKEKLFF TGTGCCAGTAGTATAGGGACAGGGAAGGAAAAACTGTTTTTT
NA TRBD1 TRBJ1-1 TRBV4-3 CASADRGHTEAFF TGCGCCAGCGCCGACAGGGGGCACACTGAAGCTTTCTTT
few NA TRBJ2-3 TRBV7-9 CASSLSRVGGNTQYF TGTGCCAGCAGTTTGTCTCGCGTGGGAGGAAATACGCAGTATTTT
few TRBD1 TRBJ2-1 TRBV2 CASSPTGVSGEQFF TGTGCCAGCAGCCCGACAGGGGTAAGCGGCGAGCAGTTCTTC
NA NA TRBJ2-7 TRBV7-9 CSSSLADSDTLYEQYF TGTTCCAGCAGCTTAGCGGACAGCGACACTCTTTACGAGCAGTACTTC
NA TRBD1 TRBJ1-4 TRBV18 CASSRGQAEKLFF TGTGCCAGCTCACGGGGACAGGCGGAAAAACTGTTTTTT
NA NA TRBJ2-7 TRBV14 CASSPLPRYEQYF TGTGCCAGCAGCCCCCTCCCCCGGTACGAGCAGTACTTC
NA NA TRBJ1-2 TRBV18 CASSPPPTEFYGYTF TGTGCCAGCTCACCACCCCCGACAGAGTTCTATGGCTACACCTTC
NA TRBD2 TRBJ2-1 TRBV11-1 CASSQGIAGLMEQFF TGTGCCAGCAGCCAGGGGATAGCGGGGCTCATGGAGCAGTTCTTC